The entry below gives a single T cell receptor beta chain sequence along with its context. The data belong to a study of blood T cell repertoires in COVID-19. About the research overall: The cDNA or gDNA used as material had been derived from T cells, B-cell-depleted T cells, or PBMCs.

Under the authors' procedure: From reference gene primer amplification, estimates of nucleated cell counts were derived. Profiled with immunoSEQ multiplex PCR; TCRdb holds only in-frame clones, not every one. The V and J calls and clone size are taken from that table; D and trimming were inferred from the DNA. The table has more than 65,000 clones, roughly 84% seen once; the top ten hold 3.5%. This CDR3 region has 16 residues. In germline, CDR1 is SGHKS, CDR2 YYEKEE (reference sequence). The ends lost 3 bases at V and 0 bases at J; junction bases unmatched: 9. Sequenced material: peripheral blood. The source is a man in his fifties or sixties with acute or convalescent COVID-19. The V gene is TRBV5-5, the J gene TRBJ2-7, with 7 bases matching TRBD2. This CDR3 reads CASSWEGRAGSYEQYF. In DNA, the CDR3 is TGTGCCAGCAGCTGGGAGGGCAGGGCGGGCTCCTACGAGCAGTACTTC.